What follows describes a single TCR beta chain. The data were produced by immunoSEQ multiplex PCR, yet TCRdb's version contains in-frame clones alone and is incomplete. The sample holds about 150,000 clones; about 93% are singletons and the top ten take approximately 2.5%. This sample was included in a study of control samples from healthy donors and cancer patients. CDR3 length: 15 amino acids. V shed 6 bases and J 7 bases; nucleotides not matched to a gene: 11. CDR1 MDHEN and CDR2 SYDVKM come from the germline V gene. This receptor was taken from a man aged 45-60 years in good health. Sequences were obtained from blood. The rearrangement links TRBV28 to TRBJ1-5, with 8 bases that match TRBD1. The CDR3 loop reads CASSWQGAGHQPQHF. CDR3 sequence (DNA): TGTGCCAGCAGCTGGCAGGGGGCCGGCCACCAGCCCCAGCATTTT.